This T cell receptor beta chain was sequenced for a study of cytomegalovirus exposure and HLA in healthy donors. The overall study: Roughly 92 million unique TCRs, all from HLA-typed donors, were included in an early release of the data. Overall study results and limits: Association with HLA alleles at 0.05 false discovery rate was found for 16,951 TCR beta sequences in a later analysis. Reported performance of the classifier showed diagnosis of cytomegalovirus status with high specificity and sensitivity.

Turning to this clone: The antigen is undetermined.

Use of 60 Vbeta and 13 Jbeta primers characterized the PCR. Clones were sequenced by immunoSEQ multiplex PCR, and TCRdb holds only the in-frame ones, with some missing. The sample includes some 60,000 clones, over 70% of them seen just once. Trimming took 3 bases from V and 4 from J, leaving 11 bases between them. Germline V gives CDR1 SGHKS, CDR2 YYEKEE (reference sequence). The CDR3 runs to 15 residues. The sample taken for sequencing was PBMCs. This clonotype was sampled from a woman in her 40s in good health and CMV-seronegative. The J gene is TRBJ2-6, the V gene TRBV5-5; TRBD1 is a possible D gene (5 bases). The CDR3 DNA sequence: TGTGCCAGCAGCTCTTATGGGGCCGGGGCCAACGTCCTGACTTTC. Translated, it gives CASSSYGAGANVLTF.